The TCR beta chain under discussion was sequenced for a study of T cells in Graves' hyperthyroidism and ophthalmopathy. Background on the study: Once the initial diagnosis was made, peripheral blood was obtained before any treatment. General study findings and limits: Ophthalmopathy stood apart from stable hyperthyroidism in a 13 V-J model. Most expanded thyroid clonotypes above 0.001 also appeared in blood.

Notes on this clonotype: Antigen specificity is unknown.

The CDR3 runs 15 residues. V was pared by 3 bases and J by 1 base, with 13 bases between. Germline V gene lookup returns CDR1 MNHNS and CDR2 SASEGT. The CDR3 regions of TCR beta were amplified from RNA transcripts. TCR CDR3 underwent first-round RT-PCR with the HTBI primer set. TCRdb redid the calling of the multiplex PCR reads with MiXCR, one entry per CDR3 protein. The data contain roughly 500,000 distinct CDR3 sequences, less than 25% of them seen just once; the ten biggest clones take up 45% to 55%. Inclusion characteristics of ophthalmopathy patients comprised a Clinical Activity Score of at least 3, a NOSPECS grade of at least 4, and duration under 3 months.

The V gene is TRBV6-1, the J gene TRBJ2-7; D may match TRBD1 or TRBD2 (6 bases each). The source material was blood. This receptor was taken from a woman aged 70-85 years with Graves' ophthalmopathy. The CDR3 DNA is TGTGCCAGCAGTGATTACCGGGGGCGGTCCTACGAGCAGTACTTC. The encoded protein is CASSDYRGRSYEQYF.